A single count supports the clone carrying this TCR beta chain. What it binds is not known. This sample is drawn from a study of follicular helper T cells after annual influenza vaccination. Broader study findings: ICOS+CD38+ cTfh clonality tracked population frequency, and its change tracked circulating plasmablast change. Day 7 ICOS+CD38+ clones later appeared mostly in ICOS-CD38- cTfh.

CDR1 is GTSNPN and CDR2 is SVGIG in the germline V gene (reference sequence). The CDR3 extends over 8 amino acids. Sequencing was performed with immunoSEQ multiplex PCR; in TCRdb, only in-frame clones are kept and a portion is missing. The sample records approximately 12,000 clones, roughly three quarters being singletons. Documented time point: 2015-2016 season, pre-vaccination. Between roughly 35 and 100 mL of blood was drawn per time point. Non-naive CD4+CXCR5+PD-1+ cTfh were sorted into ICOS+CD38+ and ICOS-CD38- fractions. The sample consisted of CXCR5+ CD38- circulating T follicular helper cells from blood, taken on the day of influenza vaccination. Subset of the sample: circulating Tfh, non-naive CD4+CXCR5+PD-1+ (ICOS+CD38+ or ICOS-CD38-). The V and J genes are TRBV30 and TRBJ1-6; D uncertain. The source is an adult who received the influenza vaccine. The CDR3 loop is CAGSPLHF. For the CDR3, the DNA is TGTGCAGGGTCACCCCTCCACTTT.